This is a list of T cell receptor beta chains from one sample in a study of cytomegalovirus exposure and HLA in healthy donors. Clones were read by immunoSEQ multiplex PCR, and TCRdb kept only the in-frame ones, dropping some. The table has approximately 220,000 clones, roughly 84% seen once. The specimen sequenced was PBMCs. Every receptor here comes from a boy between 2 and 15 years old in good health and CMV-seronegative. CDR3s include the opening cysteine and the closing phenylalanine or tryptophan. A D gene is named only where the DNA matches it firmly. Part of the rows lack a size; the others show once, few, many or a class for expanded clones.

d_gene,abundance,v_gene,j_gene,CDR3nt,CDR3aa
NA,NA,TRBV5-1,TRBJ2-3,TGCGCCAGCAGCATCCACAGTAAAAGCACAGATACGCAGTATTTT,CASSIHSKSTDTQYF
TRBD2,NA,TRBV4-1,TRBJ2-7,TGCGCCAGCAGCTTTGGACTAGTATCCTACGAGCAGTACTTC,CASSFGLVSYEQYF
NA,NA,TRBV6-5,TRBJ2-7,TGTGCCAGCAGCTCCCCGGGGTCCTACGAGCAGTACTTC,CASSSPGSYEQYF
TRBD2,NA,TRBV2,TRBJ2-5,TGTGCCAGCAGTGCTAGCGGGGGCCACCAAGAGACCCAGTACTTC,CASSASGGHQETQYF
NA,NA,TRBV7-2,TRBJ1-4,TGTGCCAGCAAGTCCTTTCAGGATGAAAAACTGTTTTTT,CASKSFQDEKLFF
NA,few,TRBV12-5,TRBJ2-7,TGTGCTAGTGGTTTGGCACTGGGTATCCCGACAGAGCAGTACTTC,CASGLALGIPTEQYF
TRBD1,NA,TRBV5-1,TRBJ1-1,TGCGCCAGCAGCTCGCCGGGCAGCCGGGACAGCATGCCTGAAGCTTTCTTT,CASSSPGSRDSMPEAFF
NA,NA,TRBV9,TRBJ1-2,TGTGCCAGCAGCCGATCGGACTCAAGGCTGGGAGGCTACACCTTC,CASSRSDSRLGGYTF
NA,once,TRBV7-3,TRBJ2-2,TGTGCCAGCAGCCCTTTACGTAGCCACACCGGGGAGCTGTTTTTT,CASSPLRSHTGELFF
NA,once,TRBV11-2,TRBJ1-1,TGTGCCAGCAGTCGAAACCTGGAGACTGAAGCTTTCTTT,CASSRNLETEAFF
NA,NA,TRBV30,TRBJ1-2,TGTGCCTGTATCACAGGGTTCAACTATGGCTACACCTTC,CACITGFNYGYTF
TRBD2,NA,TRBV6-4,TRBJ2-3,TGTGCCAGCAGTGCTAGCGGGAGCACAGATACGCAGTATTTT,CASSASGSTDTQYF
NA,NA,TRBV7-2,TRBJ1-1,TGTGCCAGCAGCCCTGGGACACCTTTTGAAGCTTTCTTT,CASSPGTPFEAFF
NA,NA,TRBV30,TRBJ2-7,TGTGCCTGGAGTGGGATAGGACAGTCCTACGAGCAGTACTTC,CAWSGIGQSYEQYF
NA,NA,TRBV5-6,TRBJ1-2,TGTGCCAGCAGCCGCCTATCGGACACCATTTTC,CASSRLSDTIF
NA,NA,TRBV6-6,TRBJ1-2,TGTGCCAGCAGTTACGGGGGGGTAGACGGCTACACCTTC,CASSYGGVDGYTF
NA,NA,TRBV7-9,TRBJ1-3,TGTGCCAGCAGCTCTACCTCTGGAAACACCATATATTTT,CASSSTSGNTIYF
TRBD2,NA,TRBV12-5,TRBJ2-3,TGTGCTAGTGGTTTGGTAAGAGAAAGACGGGCGGGAGAATCTGTGGCAGATACGCAGTATTTT,CASGLVRERRAGESVADTQYF
TRBD2,few,TRBV2,TRBJ2-1,TGTGCCAGCAGGGAGGGACTAGCCCCCTACAATGAGCAGTTCTTC,CASREGLAPYNEQFF
NA,NA,TRBV7-8,TRBJ2-7,TGTGCCAGCAGCTTAGGCGCGAAGTACGAGCAGTACTTC,CASSLGAKYEQYF
NA,NA,TRBV30,TRBJ2-5,TGTGCCTGGAGTGTTGGAGGGGCTTCGTACCAAGAGACCCAGTACTTC,CAWSVGGASYQETQYF
NA,NA,TRBV5-4,TRBJ2-5,TGTGCCAGCAGTTCACTAGGGGGTTCAGAGACCCAGTACTTC,CASSSLGGSETQYF
NA,few,TRBV7-6,TRBJ1-3,TGTGCCAGCAGCTTAGGAGGTGGCTCTGGAAACACCATATATTTT,CASSLGGGSGNTIYF
TRBD2,NA,TRBV13,TRBJ2-1,TGTGCCAGCAGCGCCCTGGCGGGGGGGCCGAGTGAGCAGTTCTTC,CASSALAGGPSEQFF
TRBD1,NA,TRBV2,TRBJ2-7,TGTGCCAGCAGTCCTAGACAGGGGTGGGAGCAGTACTTC,CASSPRQGWEQYF
TRBD2,NA,TRBV7-2,TRBJ2-3,TGTGCCAGCAGCCCGGGACTAGCGGGGAGAGATACGCAGTATTTT,CASSPGLAGRDTQYF
NA,few,TRBV5-6,TRBJ1-4,TGTGCCAGCAGCTTGGGAGGTGAAAAACTGTTTTTT,CASSLGGEKLFF
NA,NA,TRBV30,TRBJ1-5,TGTGCCTGGAGTGTAACTGGGACACTAAAAAATCAGCCCCAGCATTTT,CAWSVTGTLKNQPQHF
NA,few,TRBV19,TRBJ1-5,TGTGCCAGTATGCGACGGGGTAAGCCCCAGCATTTT,CASMRRGKPQHF
TRBD2,NA,TRBV10-1,TRBJ2-3,TGCGCCAGCGGGGGACTAGCCCCAGATACGCAGTATTTT,CASGGLAPDTQYF
TRBD2,NA,TRBV5-1,TRBJ2-1,TGCGCCAGCAGCTTGGGATCTACTAGCGGGGGCTACAATGAGCAGTTCTTC,CASSLGSTSGGYNEQFF
NA,NA,TRBV6-4,TRBJ2-3,TGTGCCAGCAGTGAAGGACTAACTGCCTACACAGATACGCAGTATTTT,CASSEGLTAYTDTQYF
NA,NA,TRBV6-6,TRBJ1-4,TGTGCCAGCATTCGGCAGGCCCCAACTAATGAAAAACTGTTTTTT,CASIRQAPTNEKLFF
NA,NA,TRBV13,TRBJ1-6,TGTGCCAGCACGCTCGCCGGGGGAATCTATAATTCACCCCTCCACTTT,CASTLAGGIYNSPLHF
TRBD2,NA,TRBV5-1,TRBJ2-1,TGCGCCAGCAGCTTGGCGTCTAGCGGGGGCTGGGAGCAGTTCTTC,CASSLASSGGWEQFF
TRBD1,NA,TRBV7-8,TRBJ2-6,TGTGCCAGCAGCTCCCGGACAGGGGGTATTGGGGCCAACGTCCTGACTTTC,CASSSRTGGIGANVLTF
NA,NA,TRBV9,TRBJ2-5,TGTGCCAGCGGGACCACAGGGGGGGAAGAGACCCAGTACTTC,CASGTTGGEETQYF
TRBD1,NA,TRBV5-4,TRBJ1-1,TGTGCCAGCAGCTTGGGTGACAGGGAGGCTGAAGCTTTCTTT,CASSLGDREAEAFF
NA,NA,TRBV4-1,TRBJ1-6,TGCGCCAGCAGCCAATACGCTAGCTCCTATAATTCACCCCTCCACTTT,CASSQYASSYNSPLHF
NA,NA,TRBV27,TRBJ1-1,TGTGCCAGCAGTTTGCAGGGAAGTTCCACTGAAGCTTTCTTT,CASSLQGSSTEAFF
TRBD2,NA,TRBV11-1,TRBJ2-1,TGTGCCAGCAGCTGGGGACTAGCGGGAGTATATGAGCAGTTCTTC,CASSWGLAGVYEQFF
NA,once,TRBV7-9,TRBJ2-1,TGTGCCATCCTCCCGGGCTCCTACAATGAGCAGTTCTTC,CAILPGSYNEQFF
TRBD1,NA,TRBV19,TRBJ1-1,TGTGCCAGTACAGGGACAGGAGCTATGGGCACTGAAGCTTTCTTT,CASTGTGAMGTEAFF
NA,once,TRBV5-1,TRBJ1-3,TGCGCCAGCAGCTTGGGGGGTTTTGGAGGGGAGTCTGGAAACACCATATATTTT,CASSLGGFGGESGNTIYF
TRBD2,once,TRBV7-6,TRBJ2-3,TGTGCCTGTACGGTAGCGGGAGGGCCCGGAGATACGCAGTATTTT,CACTVAGGPGDTQYF
TRBD2,NA,TRBV6-4,TRBJ2-1,TGTGCCAGCGCAGCCTACGACTGGGCTAGCGGGACTTACAATGAGCAGTTCTTC,CASAAYDWASGTYNEQFF
TRBD1,NA,TRBV5-1,TRBJ2-1,TGCGCCAGCAGCTTAGGACAGGGTGTCCACAATGAGCAGTTCTTC,CASSLGQGVHNEQFF
TRBD2,NA,TRBV5-4,TRBJ2-1,TGTGCCAGCAGCTTCTCCAACGTGACTAGCGCTTACTACAATGAGCAGTTCTTC,CASSFSNVTSAYYNEQFF
TRBD2,NA,TRBV14,TRBJ2-1,TGTGCCAGCAGCCAAGTGGTGTCTAGCGGGAACAATGAGCAGTTCTTC,CASSQVVSSGNNEQFF
NA,NA,TRBV6-5,TRBJ2-4,TGTGCCAGCAGTTACTCGTGGGGAGCGGGAAACATTCAGTACTTC,CASSYSWGAGNIQYF
TRBD1,NA,TRBV11-2,TRBJ1-1,TGTGCCAGCAGACACCCGGGACAGGGGGTAGCGAAGAAAGCTTTCTTT,CASRHPGQGVAKKAFF
NA,few,TRBV4-1,TRBJ1-3,TGCGCCACAGGGCCCTTGGGGGGAAACACCATATATTTT,CATGPLGGNTIYF
NA,few,TRBV6-1,TRBJ1-2,TGTGCCAGCAGTGAGCAGGGGCTCTATGGCTACACCTTC,CASSEQGLYGYTF
NA,NA,TRBV30,TRBJ1-1,TGTGCCTGGAGTCGACTTGAGGTGAACACTGAAGCTTTCTTT,CAWSRLEVNTEAFF
TRBD1,NA,TRBV19,TRBJ1-4,TGTGCCAGTAGGTTGGACAGGGGAAGGGGTGCAACTAATGAAAAACTGTTTTTT,CASRLDRGRGATNEKLFF